Listed below are T cell receptor beta chains from one sample, sequenced in a study of OX40 agonist ivuxolimab in advanced cancers. Clones were sequenced by immunoSEQ multiplex PCR, and TCRdb holds only the in-frame ones, with some missing. The sample carries over 95,000 clones, approximately 95% recorded once. Sequenced material: CD4+ or CD8+ T cells sorted from blood, taken in a trial of the OX40 agonist ivuxolimab. Receptor source: an adult with an advanced solid tumor such as melanoma, head and neck, liver or kidney cancer. CDR3s include the opening cysteine and the closing phenylalanine or tryptophan. The order of the fields is J gene, clone size, V gene, D gene, CDR3 protein. D genes are given only for firm matches. Where a row states a size, it is once, few, many or the class of an expanded clone; other rows omit it.

TRBJ2-7 | - | TRBV6-1 | - | CASSEAADRYIDEQYF
TRBJ2-7 | once | TRBV4-3 | - | CASSQRLNDEQYF
TRBJ2-2 | - | TRBV5-6 | TRBD2 | CASSFRWAGGTDGELFF
TRBJ2-7 | - | TRBV19 | - | CASSIGSGSSYEQYF
TRBJ2-2 | once | TRBV4-1 | - | CASSQGPHTGELFF
TRBJ2-7 | - | TRBV25-1 | - | CASSAGGHYEQYF
TRBJ2-1 | - | TRBV5-1 | - | CASSPGNEQFF
TRBJ2-1 | - | TRBV7-9 | - | CASSGWEGGKYNEQFF
TRBJ2-1 | - | TRBV5-4 | - | CASSRTGNYNEQFF
TRBJ1-5 | - | TRBV28 | - | CASSLPYEGDQPQHF
TRBJ2-1 | - | TRBV28 | TRBD1 | CASSLGTGGLNEQFF
TRBJ2-1 | - | TRBV7-9 | TRBD2 | CASSLAERGGLNEQFF
TRBJ2-3 | - | TRBV28 | TRBD2 | CASSLTSGGTDTQYF
TRBJ2-1 | once | TRBV5-6 | - | CASSLAGDSEQFF
TRBJ2-7 | - | TRBV28 | TRBD2 | CASRPRDYVYEQYF
TRBJ1-1 | - | TRBV7-6 | TRBD1 | CASSLVGQGDTEAFF
TRBJ2-7 | - | TRBV5-4 | TRBD1 | CASSSGQGYEQYF
TRBJ1-5 | - | TRBV19 | - | CASSPVGHQPQHF
TRBJ2-2 | once | TRBV19 | - | CASTGPELFF
TRBJ1-1 | - | TRBV11-2 | - | CASSLSKVQGGTEAFF
TRBJ2-7 | - | TRBV19 | TRBD2 | CASSIDGGAYEQYF
TRBJ1-1 | - | TRBV11-2 | - | CASSLDTGTEAFF
TRBJ1-1 | - | TRBV18 | - | CASSPPQKVNTEAFF
TRBJ2-3 | - | TRBV7-9 | TRBD1 | CASSSRDRADTQYF
TRBJ1-4 | once | TRBV9 | - | CASSVGGNTNEKLFF
TRBJ1-5 | - | TRBV28 | - | CASSSSLRSNQPQHF
TRBJ2-5 | - | TRBV7-8 | - | CASFSDRIQETQYF
TRBJ2-2 | - | TRBV27 | - | CASSPGAGTGELFF
TRBJ1-1 | - | TRBV7-8 | - | CASSLVEGLNTEAFF
TRBJ2-1 | - | TRBV6-6 | - | CASSTPDYAKVEQFF
TRBJ1-2 | - | TRBV6-4 | - | CASSEQAGNYGYTF
TRBJ2-3 | - | TRBV7-9 | - | CASSITTAFPQYF
TRBJ2-5 | once | TRBV11-2 | TRBD2 | CASSLELAGGTQETQYF
TRBJ2-7 | few | TRBV7-9 | - | CASSPPSYEQYF
TRBJ2-7 | - | TRBV27 | TRBD2 | CASRPGLAGPYEQYF
TRBJ1-2 | - | TRBV2 | TRBD1 | CASIADRGYGYTF
TRBJ2-7 | - | TRBV27 | TRBD2 | CASSLFRGGAYEQYF
TRBJ2-2 | - | TRBV19 | - | CASSIIADSIYTGELFF
TRBJ1-5 | - | TRBV4-1 | - | CASSQDWEKGQPQHF
TRBJ1-5 | - | TRBV6-6 | TRBD1 | CASSYSWTGSQPQHF
TRBJ1-5 | - | TRBV7-9 | - | CASSLSNQPQHF
TRBJ2-5 | - | TRBV7-9 | - | CASSLAGETQYF
TRBJ1-5 | - | TRBV4-1 | - | CASSQDEREDAQPQHF
TRBJ2-1 | - | TRBV5-1 | TRBD2 | CASSVPSGGINEQFF
TRBJ2-1 | - | TRBV27 | TRBD2 | CASSLSGLAGVFNEQFF